This T cell receptor beta chain was recorded in a study of T cells in localized non-small cell lung cancer (dated by TCRdb to the early 2020s). Looking at the study overall: T cell repertoires of approximately 250 early-stage NSCLC patients were analyzed, with tumors being compared against uninvolved tumor-adjacent lungs. The cohort consisted of about 240 treatment-naive NSCLC patients whose localized lung tumors had been resected. The mean age of the NSCLC patients was less than 70 years, with 120 to 150 men and approximately 100 women. Findings and caveats that apply to the study as a whole: Higher T cell density in blood was associated with longer overall survival, whereas higher clonality in adjacent lung was associated with shorter survival. Because multi-region tumor sequencing was not performed, intratumor heterogeneity could not be ruled out. Because the study design was exploratory, TCR variables were selected using unadjusted p-values without false-discovery rate correction. Uninvolved tumor-adjacent lung showed the highest T cell clonality, higher than tumor, which suggests more focused antigenic responses in the uninvolved tumor-adjacent lung. Of the top 100 tumor clones, a median of roughly 56 were detected in paired uninvolved adjacent lung; 28 were also among that lung's top 100.

With regard to this clone: The specificity of this receptor is unknown. Per-base qualities were not stored, and no clone one base away is much larger.

Taken from the germline V gene, the CDR1 and CDR2 loops are KGHSH and LQKENI. The cysteine opens and the phenylalanine closes a CDR3 of 15 amino acids. CDR3 DNA only is kept here, 45 bases in frame from base 1. V is shortened by 2 bases, J by 3 bases, and the region joining them spans 11 bases. At diagnosis, tumor, uninvolved tumor-adjacent lung and peripheral blood were collected and then preserved as a mix of FFPE and fresh-frozen material. For TCR repertoire profiling, the blood samples were analyzed as peripheral blood mononuclear cells. The immunoSEQ Assay was used to sequence TCR beta CDR3 regions from DNA. Regarding the original processing steps: T cell density was computed as TCR beta template counts normalized to usable DNA estimated by amplifying housekeeping genes. Richness was estimated using the preseqR package, with extrapolation to 400,000 templates for PBMC samples and to 120,000 templates for tissue samples. Clonality was taken to be one minus Pielou's evenness. Tissue-enriched TCRs were identified by differential abundance testing using productive amino-acid clonotypes, minimum total count 5 and alpha 0.1. The Jaccard Index and the Morisita Overlap Index were used to measure how much the repertoires overlapped between compartments. TCR beta CDR3s were clustered by GLIPH together with public tetramer-defined viral CDR3s, and at least three viral sequences plus V-gene enrichment were required for viral motifs. Entries here come from immuneACCESS through TCRdb and include only in-frame sequences with V and J called. Some clones fail to appear in such tables; in the studies checked, an unresolved V gene covers under half of the shortfall, and the cause of the remainder is unknown. The DNA was the basis for D and trimming; V, J and clone size are from that table. Recorded for this sample are 70,000 to 80,000 clones; roughly 91% of them occurred a single time. 20% to 25% of the sample rests with the top ten.

The chain employs TRBV18 and TRBJ2-1; the best D guess is TRBD1, with 7 bases matching. Source: peripheral blood, taken before any cancer treatment. The clonotype comes from a woman aged 35-75 years with stage I squamous cell lung carcinoma. The CDR3 corresponds to CASSPGGTVYNEQFF. The DNA sequence reads TGTGCCAGCTCACCAGGAGGGACAGTCTACAATGAGCAGTTCTTC.